This T cell receptor beta chain was sequenced in a study of blood T cells in healthy people across ages. Study context: In model experiments, template switching was able to capture about one barcoded beta molecule for every two T cells that were present. Regarding the study as a whole: Long-lived donors had more naive CD4+ cells and higher diversity than aged donors.

V gave up 4 bases and J gave up 5 bases; unmatched junction bases: 11. CDR3 length: 16 amino acids. Germline values: CDR1 SGHRS, CDR2 YFSETQ. About this clonotype itself: Its antigen is not known.

Primed by a sample-barcoded 5' primer and a J-beta primer mix, a second PCR proceeded for about 7 to 11 cycles. There were at least 3 million CDR3-containing paired-end reads obtained from each sample. TCRdb reanalysed the 5' RACE reads using MiXCR and keeps one entry per CDR3 protein. The sample includes about 690,000 distinct CDR3 sequences, 40% to 45% seen only once; the top ten take about 32%. The chain couples TRBV5-1 to TRBJ2-7, with 11 bases lining up with TRBD1. The clonotype was recovered from an elderly man in good health. Sequencing used blood. The CDR3 protein is CASSNGIGTGGNEQYF. The CDR3 DNA is TGCGCCAGCAGCAACGGTATAGGGACAGGGGGAAACGAGCAGTACTTC.